These 5 T cell receptor beta chains share one sample of origin, sequenced in a study of blood T cell repertoires in COVID-19. TCRdb's table, derived via immunoSEQ multiplex PCR, lists solely in-frame clones and lacks some. The table lists over 200,000 clones, about 83% of them singletons. The sequenced material came from peripheral blood. The origin of the receptors is a woman aged 45-65 years with acute or convalescent COVID-19.

The rearrangement joins TRBV5-6 to TRBJ2-5, with D hard to call. The CDR3 has 12 amino acids. Trimming took off 3 bases at V and 4 bases at J, with 7 bases between the two ends. The germline V gene encodes CDR1 SGHDT and CDR2 YYEEEE. The CDR3 reads CASSYYGETQYF. The CDR3 nucleotides read TGTGCCAGCAGCTATTACGGAGAGACCCAGTACTTC.

V gene TRBV5-4 combines with J gene TRBJ1-1; 11 bases line up with TRBD1. Losses at the gene ends were 0 bases for V and 10 bases for J; bases not matched to a gene: 2. The CDR3 spans 13 residues. Germline CDR1 is SGHNT and CDR2 is YYREEE (reference sequence). The CDR3: CASSLGGTGGAFF. For the CDR3, the DNA is TGTGCCAGCAGCTTGGGAGGGACAGGGGGAGCTTTCTTT.

The V and J genes are TRBV7-9 and TRBJ1-1; D not resolved. The CDR3 runs to 14 residues. Trimming left V 3 bases short and J 2 bases short, with 10 bases between. Germline-derived CDR1 and CDR2 are SEHNR and FQNEAQ (reference sequence). The CDR3 DNA reads TGTGCCAGCAGCTTGTTACAGAGTAACACTGAAGCTTTCTTT. Translated: CASSLLQSNTEAFF.

This chain links TRBV7-3 with TRBJ2-7; D perhaps matches TRBD1 (6 bases). CDR1 is SGHTA, CDR2 FQGTGA, per germline. Between the trimmed V and J ends, which lost 5 bases and 4 bases, there was a span of 18 bases. The CDR3 totals 15 residues. Here the CDR3 DNA reads TGTGCCAGCAGCCCACAAGCAGGGGCGGGTTACGAGCAGTACTTC. Its translation: CASSPQAGAGYEQYF.

The chain joins TRBV7-2 to TRBJ1-3; D gene uncertain. From germline, CDR1 is SGHTA and CDR2 FQGNSA. The CDR3 totals 13 residues. The ends were cut back, 6 bases at V and 4 bases at J, with 10 bases in the middle. The CDR3 nucleotides read TGTGCCAGCAGGGACTCGGGGGGAAACACCATATATTTT. Translation: CASRDSGGNTIYF.